One and the same sample provided the 20 T cell receptor beta chains below, sequenced in a study of cytomegalovirus exposure and HLA in healthy donors. The study ran its PCR with 60 Vbeta and 13 Jbeta primers. The table came from immunoSEQ multiplex PCR; TCRdb's copy has only in-frame clones and leaves some out. The data contain roughly 92,000 clones, roughly 8.2% of them seen just once; the ten biggest clones take up 2.3%. What was sequenced was PBMCs. These receptors were obtained from a man between 45 and 60 years old in good health and CMV-seronegative.

This chain connects TRBV28 to TRBJ2-1, with 7 bases that match TRBD1. CDR3 size: 15 residues. Germline V gene data show CDR1 as MDHEN and CDR2 as SYDVKM. Trimming took 5 bases from V and 5 from J; bases not matched to a gene: 9. CDR3 coding DNA: TGTGCCAGCAGTATGACAGGGATTCTGGACAATGAGCAGTTCTTC. Translation gives CASSMTGILDNEQFF.

CDR3 DNA sequence: TGTGCCACCTCGGGAGGGGCTTACTACGAGCAGTACTTC. Its translation: CATSGGAYYEQYF. V is TRBV18 and J is TRBJ2-7, with TRBD2 matching over 8 bases. Germline CDR1 reads KGHSH; CDR2 reads LQKENI. J gave up 3 bases and V 10 bases, and 8 bases lay outside the gene matches. The CDR3 covers 13 residues.

The gene calls are TRBV15 and TRBJ2-5, with 8 bases fitting TRBD1. Germline V gene data show CDR1 as LNHNV and CDR2 as YYDKDF (reference sequence). The V gene end was trimmed by 3 bases and the J gene end by 1 base; junction bases not matched to a gene: 1. CDR3 length: 14 residues. CDR3 nucleotides: TGTGCCACCAGCAGCGACAGGGGCCAAGAGACCCAGTACTTC. Translated: CATSSDRGQETQYF.

In regard to this clone: No DNA is shown, since the ends of the CDR3 on it are uncertain; the CDR3 is the one TCRdb lists. The J gene is TRBJ1-2, the V gene TRBV6-5; TRBD1 is the table's D call and was not checked against the DNA. Including both end residues, the CDR3 is 12 amino acids long. CDR1 MNHEY and CDR2 SVGAGI come from the germline V gene. Here the CDR3 reads CASSFGQGANTF.

The CDR3: CASRTSGKETQYF. Here the CDR3 DNA reads TGTGCCAGTAGGACTAGCGGGAAAGAGACCCAGTACTTC. This chain joins TRBV6-1 and TRBJ2-5, with TRBD2 matching over 12 bases. V was clipped by 9 bases and J by 3 bases; unmatched bases: 2. The germline gives CDR1 MNHNS, CDR2 SASEGT. The CDR3 runs 13 residues.

This chain's CDR3 is CASSYSTDTQYF. DNA of the CDR3: TGTGCCAGCAGCTACTCGACAGATACGCAGTATTTT. The chain combines TRBV14 with TRBJ2-3; no firm D call. This CDR3 has 12 amino acids. The germline V gene has CDR1 SGHDN and CDR2 FVKESK. V was trimmed by 5 bases and J by 3 bases, leaving 6 bases between them.

This clone was seen a handful of times. The gene calls are TRBV5-1 and TRBJ2-1; tentative D call: TRBD1 (5 bases). Per the germline V gene, CDR1 is SGHRS and CDR2 is YFSETQ. CDR3 length: 16 amino acids. Between the trimmed V and J ends, which lost 3 bases and 5 bases, there was a span of 18 bases. The CDR3 protein is CASSSGSIGSNNEQFF. CDR3 bases: TGCGCCAGCAGCTCAGGGTCAATCGGATCAAACAATGAGCAGTTCTTC.

The chain couples TRBV10-2 to TRBJ2-2, with TRBD2 matching 10 bases. V shed 5 bases and J 4 bases; nucleotides not matched to a gene: 4. The CDR3 runs to 15 residues. CDR1 is WSHSY and CDR2 is SAAADI in the germline V gene. CDR3 coding DNA: TGCGCCAGCAGTACTAGCGGGGTCCGCACCGGGGAGCTGTTTTTT. It encodes CASSTSGVRTGELFF.

This chain joins TRBV5-1 and TRBJ2-2; TRBD1 might be the D (5 bases). CDR3 length: 13 amino acids. V was trimmed by 4 bases and J by 7 bases, leaving 11 bases between them. Germline CDR1 reads SGHRS; CDR2 reads YFSETQ. This CDR3 reads CASSPGFRGELFF. The CDR3 coding sequence is TGCGCCAGCAGCCCAGGGTTCCGCGGGGAGCTGTTTTTT.

This clone was seen more than once but under ten times. The chain recombines TRBV6-5 with TRBJ1-2, with a possible D match to TRBD1 (6 bases). CDR3 size: 14 residues. CDR1 MNHEY and CDR2 SVGAGI come from the germline V gene. Trimming left V 2 bases short and J 4 bases short, with 11 bases between. Here the CDR3 DNA reads TGTGCCAGCAGTTACACGGGACAATCCTATGGCTACACCTTC. The encoded protein is CASSYTGQSYGYTF.

This clone showed up just a few times. The chain uses TRBV4-1 and TRBJ2-3; D is possibly TRBD2 (5 bases). The CDR3 length is 15 residues. V lost 4 bases and J 2 bases, leaving 13 bases between the germline ends. Germline CDR1 is MGHRA and CDR2 is YSYEKL. The CDR3 DNA reads TGCGCCAGCAGCCCCCAAATGGACTTCACAGATACGCAGTATTTT. Translated, it gives CASSPQMDFTDTQYF.

This clone turned up a few times. The chain couples TRBV11-2 to TRBJ2-7; 10 positions match TRBD2. Losses at the gene ends were 1 base for V and 6 bases for J; bases not matched to a gene: 3. This CDR3 is 14 amino acids long. CDR1 SGHAT and CDR2 FQNNGV come from the germline V gene. This CDR3 reads CASSLGGLASEQYF. The CDR3 DNA reads TGTGCCAGCAGCTTAGGGGGACTAGCGTCCGAGCAGTACTTC.

This clone was seen a few times. The chain carries TRBV5-8 and TRBJ1-3; D may be TRBD1 (6 bases). CDR3 length equals 16 residues. CDR1 is SGHTS, CDR2 YDEGEE, per germline. V was clipped by 0 bases and J by 3 bases, with 13 bases between them. CDR3 loop: CASSLEAGAVGNTIYF. The CDR3, as DNA: TGTGCCAGCAGCTTGGAGGCGGGGGCGGTTGGAAACACCATATATTTT.

The V call is TRBV9, the J call TRBJ2-7; 9 bases line up with TRBD1. This CDR3 has 15 amino acids. In germline, CDR1 is SGDLS, CDR2 YYNGEE. The ends lost 2 bases at V and 0 bases at J; junction bases unmatched: 3. CDR3 sequence reads: CASSVGTGNSYEQYF. CDR3 sequence (DNA): TGTGCCAGCAGCGTCGGGACAGGGAACTCCTACGAGCAGTACTTC.

This clone has a handful of counts. The chain has TRBV10-3 and TRBJ2-7; 9 bases are a match to TRBD2. Trimming took 10 bases from V and 5 from J; bases not matched to a gene: 6. The CDR3 sequence is 12 residues long. CDR1 and CDR2 from the germline V gene are ENHRY and SYGVKD. CDR3 bases: TGTGCCACCGCGGGGGGGGTCGACGAGCAGTACTTC. Translation: CATAGGVDEQYF.

This chain uses TRBV5-6 with TRBJ1-3; D is unclear. Germline V lookup: CDR1 SGHDT, CDR2 YYEEEE. The CDR3 runs to 12 residues. V was clipped by 1 base and J by 4 bases, with 3 bases between them. As DNA, the CDR3 is TGTGCCAGCAGCTTGAGCGGAAACACCATATATTTT. Amino acids: CASSLSGNTIYF.

The chain carries TRBV9 and TRBJ2-3; D might be TRBD2 (6 bases). Germline CDR1 reads SGDLS; CDR2 reads YYNGEE. The germline V and J ends were trimmed by 1 base and 5 bases, with 17 bases remaining between them. The CDR3 is 16 residues long. DNA for the CDR3: TGTGCCAGCAGCGTACTGGGAGGAGTATCCGGAGATACGCAGTATTTT. This translates into CASSVLGGVSGDTQYF.

This clone was observed a handful of times. The rearrangement links TRBV5-1 to TRBJ2-7, with a weak D call TRBD2 (6 bases). V was clipped by 1 base and J by 1 base, with 18 bases between them. Germline V gene sequence: CDR1 SGHRS, CDR2 YFSETQ. There are 17 residues in the CDR3. The CDR3: CASSLLPAGSGSYEQYF. The DNA for the CDR3 is TGCGCCAGCAGCTTGCTCCCTGCAGGGAGCGGGTCCTACGAGCAGTACTTC.

The CDR3 reads CAISAGGGNQPQHF. The CDR3 region has the DNA TGTGCCATCAGTGCAGGGGGTGGCAATCAGCCCCAGCATTTT. This chain links TRBV10-3 with TRBJ1-5, with TRBD1 identical over 7 bases. The CDR3 is 14 residues long. Trimming cost V 4 bases and J 2 bases; bases outside gene matches: 2. Germline CDR1 is ENHRY and CDR2 is SYGVKD.

The V gene is TRBV5-6, the J gene TRBJ2-5, with D maybe TRBD2 (6 bases). Germline lookup yields CDR1 SGHDT and CDR2 YYEEEE. CDR3 length equals 14 residues. V lost 5 bases and J lost 5, with 16 bases in between. The CDR3 nucleotides read TGTGCCAGCAGTTGGGGCTCCCGGGGGGAGACCCAGTACTTC. Amino acid sequence: CASSWGSRGETQYF.